The TCR beta chain under discussion was sequenced for a study of blood T cell repertoires in COVID-19. In the study overall: Samples came from the United States, Italy and Spain, spanning acute and convalescent COVID-19. The analysed material was cDNA or gDNA that came from T cells, B-cell-depleted T cells, or PBMCs.

V lost 7 bases, J lost 8 bases, and 20 bases lay in between. The CDR3 contains 14 residues. Germline V gives CDR1 LNHDA, CDR2 SQIVND (reference sequence). Methods used by the authors: Cell counts per sample came from amplifying reference gene primers. Produced via immunoSEQ multiplex PCR; TCRdb's table is partial and in-frame only. V and J calls and clone size follow that table, whereas D and trimming were derived from the DNA. The sample holds about 200,000 clones, approximately 84% seen once. This clone was detected a few times. The origin of this receptor is a man in his fifties or sixties with acute or convalescent COVID-19. The source material was peripheral blood. This chain links TRBV19 with TRBJ1-2; D gene uncertain. The CDR3 protein is CASNHPGSRQGYTF. CDR3 sequence (DNA): TGTGCCAGTAATCACCCGGGATCACGGCAAGGCTACACCTTC.